These 32 T cell receptor beta chains share one sample of origin, sequenced in a study of cytomegalovirus exposure and HLA in healthy donors (dated by TCRdb to 2016 to 2017). Receptors were amplified or captured by the immunoSEQ multiplex PCR assay. For the multiplex PCR, a mixture combining 60 forward primers for TCR Vbeta segments and 13 reverse primers for TCR Jbeta segments was used. The table was pulled from immuneACCESS by TCRdb, which kept in-frame rearrangements only. Such tables lose some clones; where checked, under half of the loss comes from unresolved V genes, and the rest has no known cause. The sample table shows 200,000 to 250,000 clones, and around 80% are seen once. 0.71% of the sample lies in the top ten. The sequencing input was PBMCs. These TCRs come from a boy aged 2 to 9 in good health and CMV-seronegative.

The chain combines TRBV4-1 with TRBJ2-2; 9 positions match TRBD1. The V gene end was trimmed by 1 base and the J gene end by 6 bases; junction bases not matched to a gene: 9. This CDR3 is 17 amino acids long. Germline V gene data show CDR1 as MGHRA and CDR2 as YSYEKL. CDR3 DNA: TGCGCCAGCAGCCAAGGGGCCGGGACAGGGCTCCCCGGGGAGCTGTTTTTT. Translation: CASSQGAGTGLPGELFF.

The V call is TRBV5-4, the J call TRBJ1-6; 7 nucleotides align to TRBD1. CDR1 is SGHNT and CDR2 is YYREEE in the germline V gene (reference sequence). CDR3 length: 17 amino acids. J was trimmed by 4 bases and V by 5 bases; bases with no gene match: 12. The CDR3 DNA is TGTGCCAGCAGTCAATTACCTCCGGGACAGTATAATTCACCCCTCCACTTT. The encoded protein is CASSQLPPGQYNSPLHF.

V usage is TRBV7-2 and J usage is TRBJ2-2; a possible D gene is TRBD2 (6 bases). Germline assignment: CDR1 SGHTA and CDR2 FQGNSA. This CDR3 has 15 amino acids. Trimming shortened V by 0 bases and J by 7 bases, and 12 bases separated the two germline ends. CDR3 sequence reads: CASSLAGGYNGELFF. The CDR3, as DNA: TGTGCCAGCAGCTTAGCGGGAGGATATAACGGGGAGCTGTTTTTT. Together with reference TRBV7-2 and TRBJ2-2, the CDR3 gives the full variable domain: GAGVSQSPSNKVTEKGKDVELRCDPISGHTALYWYRQSLGQGLEFLIYFQGNSAPDKSGLPSDRFSAERTGGSVSTLTIQRTQQEDSAVYLCASSLAGGYNGELFFGEGSRLTVL.

The rearrangement links TRBV4-1 to TRBJ2-5; 9 bases fit TRBD2. V dropped 0 bases and J dropped 4; count of bases not matched to a gene: 3. Germline CDR1 and CDR2: MGHRA and YSYEKL. The CDR3 totals 15 residues. As DNA, the CDR3 is TGCGCCAGCAGCCAAGACCCTAGCGGGGTAGAGACCCAGTACTTC. It translates to CASSQDPSGVETQYF.

The chain is built from TRBV19 and TRBJ1-2; D not resolved. Germline assignment: CDR1 LNHDA and CDR2 SQIVND (reference sequence). The CDR3 contains 14 residues. The ends were cut back, 3 bases at V and 3 bases at J, with 11 bases in the middle. The CDR3 sequence is CASSMAGLDYGYTF. The DNA of the CDR3 is TGTGCCAGTAGTATGGCGGGTTTAGACTATGGCTACACCTTC.

The rearrangement uses TRBV27 and TRBJ2-7; D may be TRBD1 (7 bases). V was pared by 9 bases and J by 2 bases, with 17 bases between. This CDR3 comprises 14 residues. The germline V gene encodes CDR1 MNHEY and CDR2 SMNVEV (reference sequence). The CDR3 DNA is TGTGCCAGTTACCCAGGGGGGTCGGCCTACGAGCAGTACTTC. This codes for CASYPGGSAYEQYF.

The rearrangement uses TRBV5-1 and TRBJ1-1; unclear D gene. CDR3 length: 17 amino acids. Germline CDR1 SGHRS, CDR2 YFSETQ. The ends were cut back, 4 bases at V and 6 bases at J, with 25 bases in the middle. The CDR3 loop reads CASSPSIHARDGAEAFF. In DNA form, the CDR3 reads TGCGCCAGCAGCCCCTCGATCCACGCGAGGGATGGCGCTGAAGCTTTCTTT.

This chain connects TRBV6-4 to TRBJ1-6; the D gene is possibly TRBD1 (6 bases). V gave up 6 bases and J gave up 10 bases, with 16 bases separating them. CDR3 size: 14 residues. The germline gives CDR1 MRHNA, CDR2 SNTAGT. The CDR3 DNA sequence: TGTGCCAGCAGCAAAACAGGGAGAAACTCACCCCTCCACTTT. Translating gives CASSKTGRNSPLHF.

The V gene is TRBV2, the J gene TRBJ2-1; weak D call: TRBD2 (6 bases). The CDR3 runs 14 residues. The germline gives CDR1 SNHLY, CDR2 FYNNEI. Trimming cost V 6 bases and J 3 bases, with 12 bases left between them. CDR3 DNA sequence: TGTGCCAGCAGGGAGCGGAGGGACTACAATGAGCAGTTCTTC. It encodes CASRERRDYNEQFF.

V and J are TRBV19 and TRBJ2-2; TRBD2 matches at 11 bases. The CDR3 contains 14 residues. Germline V gene sequence: CDR1 LNHDA, CDR2 SQIVND (reference sequence). The ends lost 6 bases at V and 7 bases at J; junction bases unmatched: 4. The CDR3 DNA reads as TGTGCCAGTAGGTTGACTAGCGGGATCGGGGAGCTGTTTTTT. Protein sequence: CASRLTSGIGELFF.

About this clone itself: Other DNA sequences from this sample encode an identical CDR3 as well. V gene TRBV19 combines with J gene TRBJ1-1; D ambiguous. The V end was cut by 0 bases, the J end by 4 bases, with 6 bases between. This CDR3 is 13 amino acids long. Germline values: CDR1 LNHDA, CDR2 SQIVND (reference sequence). CDR3 sequence reads: CASSIDSGTEAFF. DNA for the CDR3: TGTGCCAGTAGTATAGATTCGGGCACTGAAGCTTTCTTT.

The gene calls are TRBV6-1 and TRBJ1-1; no clear D gene. The germline V and J ends were trimmed by 5 bases and 5 bases, with 6 bases remaining between them. CDR1 and CDR2 from the germline V gene are MNHNS and SASEGT. The CDR3 is 11 residues long. This chain's CDR3 is CASSSLTEAFF. The CDR3 DNA sequence: TGTGCCAGCAGTTCGTTGACTGAAGCTTTCTTT.

This chain connects TRBV6-1 to TRBJ1-1; D remains ambiguous. Germline CDR1 is MNHNS and CDR2 is SASEGT. CDR3 length: 11 residues. V was shortened by 8 bases and J by 7 bases, with 11 bases between the two germline ends. Here the CDR3 reads CASVGEGEAFF. The CDR3, as DNA: TGTGCCAGCGTGGGAGAGGGTGAAGCTTTCTTT.

The chain recombines TRBV6-6 with TRBJ2-2, with no clear D. The CDR3 length is 13 residues. CDR1 MNHNY and CDR2 SVGAGI come from the germline V gene (reference sequence). The V gene lost 8 bases and the J gene lost 1 base, with 8 bases spanning the gap. CDR3 bases: TGTGCCAGCGGGCTGATGAACACCGGGGAGCTGTTTTTT. Translated: CASGLMNTGELFF.

Regarding this clone: The junction departs from germline at one end; a sequencing error may be responsible. This chain connects TRBV7-9 to TRBJ2-5, with 7 nucleotides matching TRBD1. CDR3 size: 15 residues. In germline, CDR1 is SEHNR, CDR2 FQNEAQ (reference sequence). The DNA of the CDR3 is TGTTCCAGCAGCCCTACAGGGGAGTTTCGTGGGACCCAGTACTTC. It translates to CSSSPTGEFRGTQYF.

V gene TRBV7-9 combines with J gene TRBJ2-1; 11 nucleotides agree with TRBD1. The CDR3 contains 16 residues. Trimming at V came to 5 bases and at J to 5 bases, leaving 8 bases not matched to a gene. Germline V gene sequence: CDR1 SEHNR, CDR2 FQNEAQ (reference sequence). The CDR3 reads CASSPTGTGGNNEQFF. The CDR3 bases are TGTGCCAGCAGCCCCACCGGGACAGGGGGTAACAATGAGCAGTTCTTC.

This clone came up a few times. The chain carries TRBV6-5 and TRBJ2-3, with 9 bases that match TRBD1. The ends lost 6 bases at V and 14 bases at J; junction bases unmatched: 9. Germline CDR1 MNHEY, CDR2 SVGAGI. This CDR3 contains 12 residues. The CDR3 DNA reads TGTGCCAGCAGGGACCGGGACAGGGATCCGTATTTT. Translating it yields CASRDRDRDPYF.

The chain employs TRBV4-1 and TRBJ2-7; 10 nucleotides align to TRBD1. Per germline, CDR1 MGHRA and CDR2 YSYEKL. V shed 6 bases and J 3 bases; nucleotides not matched to a gene: 17. This CDR3 region has 18 residues. The CDR3 region is CASSRPGDPGTGVYEQYF. As DNA, the CDR3 is TGCGCCAGCAGTCGTCCTGGGGACCCCGGGACAGGGGTCTACGAGCAGTACTTC.

CDR3 bases: TGCAGCGTTGCCCACAGGGACCGATCCTATGGCTACACCTTC. It yields the protein CSVAHRDRSYGYTF. J is TRBJ1-2 and V is TRBV29-1, with D possibly matching TRBD1 (6 bases). The V end was cut by 4 bases, the J end by 4 bases, with 16 bases between. The germline gives CDR1 SQVTM, CDR2 ANQGSEA. This CDR3 is built from 14 residues. The whole variable domain, remainder taken from reference TRBV29-1 and TRBJ1-2, is SAVISQKPSRDICQRGTSLTIQCQVDSQVTMMFWYRQQPGQSLTLIATANQGSEATYESGFVIDKFPISRPNLTFSTLTVSNMSPEDSSIYLCSVAHRDRSYGYTFGSGTRLTVV.

V usage is TRBV7-9 and J usage is TRBJ2-3; D perhaps matches TRBD1 (7 bases). Trimming removed 5 bases from V and 7 bases from J, with 13 bases in between. CDR3 length: 13 residues. Germline V gives CDR1 SEHNR, CDR2 FQNEAQ (reference sequence). CDR3 DNA sequence: TGTGCCAGCAGCGACAGGGACTTTCATACGCAGTATTTT. This codes for CASSDRDFHTQYF.

This sequence joins TRBV5-6 and TRBJ2-5; tentative D call: TRBD2 (6 bases). The CDR3 consists of 16 residues. Germline CDR1 is SGHDT and CDR2 is YYEEEE. V lost 0 bases, J lost 7 bases, and 19 bases lay in between. CDR3 in amino acids: CASSLGIGTGGRTQYF. In DNA form, the CDR3 reads TGTGCCAGCAGCTTGGGGATAGGGACTGGTGGTCGGACCCAGTACTTC.

V and J are TRBV5-1 and TRBJ1-1, with a weak D call TRBD1 (5 bases). Germline V gene lookup returns CDR1 SGHRS and CDR2 YFSETQ. V was shortened by 2 bases and J by 5 bases, with 13 bases between the two germline ends. CDR3 size: 14 residues. CDR3 sequence (DNA): TGCGCCAGCAGCTTCCTGACAGTTGGGACTGAAGCTTTCTTT. Protein product: CASSFLTVGTEAFF.

The rearrangement uses TRBV27 and TRBJ2-1, with TRBD1 matching 9 bases. This CDR3 spans 16 amino acids. The trim removed 3 bases at V and 3 bases at J, leaving 6 bases unmatched. The germline gives CDR1 MNHEY, CDR2 SMNVEV (reference sequence). CDR3 sequence reads: CASSLLTGGVYNEQFF. DNA for the CDR3: TGTGCCAGCAGTTTGTTGACAGGGGGTGTCTACAATGAGCAGTTCTTC.

This clone showed up just once. The V and J genes are TRBV9 and TRBJ2-1; 15 nucleotides align to TRBD2. Germline lookup yields CDR1 SGDLS and CDR2 YYNGEE. The CDR3 totals 16 residues. V gave up 2 bases and J gave up 4 bases; unmatched junction bases: 1. CDR3 DNA sequence: TGTGCCAGCAGCGTTGGACTAGCGGGGGGGTACAATGAGCAGTTCTTC. As protein: CASSVGLAGGYNEQFF.

The genes are TRBV4-2 and TRBJ2-2, with 7 bases matching TRBD2. Trimming cost V 0 bases and J 1 base; bases outside gene matches: 2. CDR3 length: 16 amino acids. Germline assignment: CDR1 LGHNA and CDR2 YNFKEQ. The CDR3 nucleotides are TGTGCCAGCAGCCAAGATTCTAGCGGGAACACCGGGGAGCTGTTTTTT. Amino acids: CASSQDSSGNTGELFF.

The rearrangement joins TRBV6-1 to TRBJ1-4; TRBD1 agrees at 9 bases. The CDR3 covers 14 residues. Germline V gives CDR1 MNHNS, CDR2 SASEGT. V gave up 6 bases and J gave up 6 bases; unmatched junction bases: 5. In DNA, the CDR3 is TGTGCCAGCAGATCCGGGACAGGGCATGAAAAACTGTTTTTT. Amino acid sequence: CASRSGTGHEKLFF.

The V and J genes are TRBV15 and TRBJ1-1, with 11 bases matching TRBD1. The CDR3 is made up of 17 amino acids. Germline assignment: CDR1 LNHNV and CDR2 YYDKDF (reference sequence). The V gene end was trimmed by 0 bases and the J gene end by 2 bases; junction bases not matched to a gene: 5. The CDR3, as DNA: TGTGCCACCAGCAGAGAAAGGACAGGGGGCCTCAACACTGAAGCTTTCTTT. Its translation is CATSRERTGGLNTEAFF.

The chain employs TRBV4-1 and TRBJ1-1; TRBD1 matches 8 bases. Germline values: CDR1 MGHRA, CDR2 YSYEKL. The CDR3 has 15 residues. Trimming took 1 base from V and 5 from J; bases not matched to a gene: 6. The CDR3: CASSQGNTGGTEAFF. CDR3 coding DNA: TGCGCCAGCAGCCAAGGCAATACAGGGGGTACTGAAGCTTTCTTT.

The genes are TRBV6-5 and TRBJ1-1; D is ambiguous. This CDR3 spans 15 amino acids. Germline V CDR1 and CDR2: MNHEY, SVGAGI. The V gene lost 0 bases and the J gene lost 1 base, with 9 bases spanning the gap. As DNA, the CDR3 is TGTGCCAGCAGTTACTCGATACAGCCGAACACTGAAGCTTTCTTT. Translation: CASSYSIQPNTEAFF.

The rearrangement joins TRBV7-6 to TRBJ1-1; the match to TRBD1 covers 8 bases. The CDR3 is made up of 15 amino acids. The V gene's germline CDR1 is SGHVS and CDR2 FNYEAQ. After removal of 2 bases from V and 6 bases from J, the junction contained 8 bases not matched to a gene. The CDR3 loop reads CASSLSGGSSAEAFF. In DNA form, the CDR3 reads TGTGCCAGCAGCTTATCAGGGGGCTCAAGCGCTGAAGCTTTCTTT.

This chain links TRBV30 with TRBJ1-3, with no clear D. Trimming took off 5 bases at V and 0 bases at J, with 11 bases between the two ends. CDR1 and CDR2 from the germline V gene are GTSNPN and SVGIG (reference sequence). There are 14 residues in the CDR3. The CDR3 DNA sequence: TGTGCCTGGGACTCAATAAGCTCTGGAAACACCATATATTTT. It yields the protein CAWDSISSGNTIYF. Full variable domain (missing parts from reference TRBV30 and TRBJ1-3): SQTIHQWPATLVQPVGSPLSLECTVEGTSNPNLYWYRQAAGRGLQLLFYSVGIGQISSEVPQNLSASRPQDRQFILSSKKLLLSDSGFYLCAWDSISSGNTIYFGEGSWLTVV.

In this sample, this clone turned up once. Written as DNA, the CDR3 is TGCGCCAGCAGCCCTCCCATCACGGGACTAGCGCCTTCCCTCGTATATACGCAGTATTTT. This gives the protein CASSPPITGLAPSLVYTQYF. The rearrangement links TRBV5-1 to TRBJ2-3, with TRBD2 matching over 10 bases. Germline V CDR1 and CDR2: SGHRS, YFSETQ. The V gene end was trimmed by 4 bases and the J gene end by 7 bases; junction bases not matched to a gene: 24. The CDR3 loop spans 20 amino acids.